These 18 T cell receptor beta chains came from one sample sequenced in a study of T cells in Graves' hyperthyroidism and ophthalmopathy. Researchers amplified the TCR beta CDR3 regions from RNA transcripts. The HTBI primer set was used in a first-round RT-PCR of the TCR CDR3. In TCRdb, the multiplex PCR reads were re-called with MiXCR into one record per CDR3 protein. The sample lists around 240,000 distinct CDR3 sequences; about a sixth were seen once. The source material was blood. The receptors stem from a woman under 30 with Graves' ophthalmopathy.

This clonotype was found many times. The chain combines TRBV5-5 with TRBJ2-5; 7 nucleotides align to TRBD2. The germline CDR1 and CDR2 sequences are SGHKS and YYEKEE (reference sequence). V shed 1 base and J 1 base; nucleotides not matched to a gene: 4. This CDR3 is built from 15 residues. CDR3 sequence (DNA): TGTGCCAGCAGCTTGCCGGGAGGAGGCCAAGAGACCCAGTACTTC. Encoded protein: CASSLPGGGQETQYF.

This clonotype was found many times. This chain links TRBV20-1 with TRBJ2-7, with 7 positions matching TRBD2. CDR1 is DFQATT, CDR2 SNEGSKA, per germline (reference sequence). This CDR3 has 14 residues. With V trimmed by 1 base and J by 2 bases, 5 bases remained unmatched. The chain's CDR3 is CSARVSSGPYEQYF. CDR3 DNA: TGCAGTGCTAGAGTGTCTAGCGGACCCTACGAGCAGTACTTC.

At least ten counts were recorded for this clonotype. The CDR3 loop reads CASSLGYRKEEEVYVTEAFF. CDR3 sequence (DNA): TGTGCCAGCAGCTTAGGTTATCGGAAGGAGGAAGAGGTGTATGTAACTGAAGCTTTCTTT. The V call is TRBV11-3, the J call TRBJ1-1; D remains ambiguous. This CDR3 spans 20 amino acids. CDR1 is SGHNT and CDR2 is YENEEA in the germline V gene. V lost 1 base and J lost 5, with 29 bases in between.

This clonotype was counted ten times or more. The chain uses TRBV2 and TRBJ2-2, with D possibly matching TRBD2 (6 bases). The V gene lost 6 bases and the J gene lost 6 bases, with 14 bases spanning the gap. CDR3 length equals 14 residues. CDR1 is SNHLY, CDR2 FYNNEI, per germline. The CDR3 nucleotides read TGTGCCAGCAGATCCGGGGGTCGAGCCGGGGAGCTGTTTTTT. The encoded protein is CASRSGGRAGELFF.

This chain joins TRBV6-1 and TRBJ2-5, with TRBD1 identical over 7 bases. Trimming removed 7 bases from V and 5 bases from J; junction bases left unmatched: 1. The CDR3 covers 11 residues. Germline V gene sequence: CDR1 MNHNS, CDR2 SASEGT. The CDR3 nucleotides read TGTGCCAGCACCAGGGGGGAGACCCAGTACTTC. It yields the protein CASTRGETQYF.

This clonotype was seen ten or more times. This chain connects TRBV28 to TRBJ2-7; D is possibly TRBD1 or TRBD2 (5 bases each). V was shortened by 3 bases and J by 0 bases, with 15 bases between the two germline ends. The germline CDR1 and CDR2 sequences are MDHEN and SYDVKM. CDR3 length: 16 residues. The CDR3 loop reads CASSFLEGQSSYEQYF. The DNA of the CDR3 is TGTGCCAGCAGTTTTTTAGAGGGGCAGAGCTCCTACGAGCAGTACTTC.

This clonotype showed up many times. The CDR3 nucleotides are TGCAGTGCTACCAGGCGGGGTGGCTACACCTTC. Encoded protein: CSATRRGGYTF. The chain employs TRBV20-1 and TRBJ1-2; D gene uncertain. This CDR3 has 11 residues. The germline gives CDR1 DFQATT, CDR2 SNEGSKA (reference sequence). Between the trimmed V and J ends, which lost 4 bases and 7 bases, there was a span of 10 bases.

Ten or more counts support this clonotype. V gene TRBV7-9 combines with J gene TRBJ2-5; the match to TRBD2 covers 14 bases. The CDR3 consists of 21 residues. Trimming removed 5 bases from V and 1 base from J; junction bases left unmatched: 18. Germline V gene data show CDR1 as SEHNR and CDR2 as FQNEAQ (reference sequence). CDR3 region: CASSTRRGLAGGTAPQETQYF. The CDR3 DNA follows: TGTGCCAGCAGCACCCGTAGAGGACTAGCGGGGGGCACAGCCCCCCAAGAGACCCAGTACTTC.

This clonotype has ten or more counts. The rearrangement joins TRBV2 to TRBJ1-1; 10 bases line up with TRBD1. Looked up from germline, CDR1 is SNHLY and CDR2 is FYNNEI. V was pared by 6 bases and J by 1 base, with 5 bases of the junction left unmatched. CDR3 size: 15 residues. This CDR3 reads CASRARDRGNTEAFF. The DNA for the CDR3 is TGTGCCAGCAGAGCGAGGGACAGGGGGAACACTGAAGCTTTCTTT.

The sample holds many counts of this clonotype. The gene calls are TRBV19 and TRBJ1-1, with D perhaps TRBD1 (5 bases). CDR3 length: 12 amino acids. Trimming stripped 6 bases from V and 8 bases from J, with 13 bases between. Per germline, CDR1 LNHDA and CDR2 SQIVND (reference sequence). The CDR3: CASSLGRLEAFF. CDR3 nucleotide sequence: TGTGCCAGTAGCCTGGGGCGGTTGGAAGCTTTCTTT.

This clonotype was seen ten or more times. V gene TRBV18 combines with J gene TRBJ1-1; 7 bases agree with TRBD1. With 6 bases clipped from V and 3 bases from J, the junction kept 7 bases outside the gene matches. This CDR3 contains 14 residues. Per the germline V gene, CDR1 is KGHSH and CDR2 is LQKENI. CDR3 region: CASSKQGLDTEAFF. CDR3 in DNA: TGTGCCAGCTCCAAACAGGGGTTGGACACTGAAGCTTTCTTT.

This clonotype was seen only a few times. The J gene is TRBJ1-3, the V gene TRBV30, with no clear D. Germline V gene data show CDR1 as GTSNPN and CDR2 as SVGIG (reference sequence). CDR3 size: 13 residues. Trimming left V 0 bases short and J 0 bases short, with 3 bases between. CDR3 residues: CAWSVTSGNTIYF. CDR3 in DNA: TGTGCCTGGAGTGTGACCTCTGGAAACACCATATATTTT.

Concerning this clonotype itself: A single base separates this from a much larger clone, so it may be a read error. The J gene is TRBJ2-1, the V gene TRBV3-1; D is perhaps TRBD1 or TRBD2 (5 bases each). Looked up from germline, CDR1 is LGHDT and CDR2 is YNNKEL (reference sequence). Between the trimmed V and J ends, which lost 7 bases and 9 bases, there was a span of 25 bases. The length of the CDR3 is 16 residues. The CDR3 coding sequence is TGTGCCAGCACCTCACGTCGGTCAGGGACCTCGGGTGAGCAGTTCTTC. Translated: CASTSRRSGTSGEQFF.

The table lists this clonotype with many counts. The chain uses TRBV28 and TRBJ1-4, with a possible D match to TRBD1 (6 bases). V lost 5 bases and J lost 8, with 15 bases in between. Germline V CDR1 and CDR2: MDHEN, SYDVKM. The length of the CDR3 is 14 residues. The CDR3 sequence is CASSTGGGEEKLFF. For the CDR3, the DNA is TGTGCCAGCAGTACCGGAGGGGGAGAGGAAAAACTGTTTTTT.

The V gene is TRBV6-4, the J gene TRBJ2-5, with a weak D call TRBD1 (5 bases). V was cut by 5 bases and J by 9 bases, with 13 bases left in between. From germline, CDR1 is MRHNA and CDR2 SNTAGT. CDR3 length equals 12 residues. DNA of the CDR3: TGTGCCAGCAGTCAGGGTTGGGATTCCCAGTACTTC. Translating gives CASSQGWDSQYF.

This clonotype was detected many times. The chain employs TRBV4-3 and TRBJ2-1; D is possibly TRBD2 (5 bases). This CDR3 has 15 amino acids. The V and J ends lost 1 base and 5 bases respectively, with 12 bases between them. The germline V gene has CDR1 LGHNA and CDR2 YSLEER. CDR3 in DNA: TGCGCCAGCAGCCAAGTAGCGAGTTACGACAATGAGCAGTTCTTC. Translated, it gives CASSQVASYDNEQFF.

This clonotype has at least ten counts. The chain links TRBV4-1 to TRBJ2-1, with 9 bases matching TRBD2. The CDR3 is 16 amino acids. V dropped 4 bases and J dropped 4; count of bases not matched to a gene: 8. Germline V gives CDR1 MGHRA, CDR2 YSYEKL. The CDR3 spells CASSRSSGLAYNEQFF. Written as DNA, the CDR3 is TGCGCCAGCAGCCGATCTTCGGGACTAGCTTACAATGAGCAGTTCTTC.

There are many counts of this clonotype. The chain has TRBV20-1 and TRBJ2-1; D uncertain. This CDR3 is 15 amino acids long. V was shortened by 0 bases and J by 0 bases, with 9 bases between the two germline ends. The V gene's germline CDR1 is DFQATT and CDR2 SNEGSKA (reference sequence). CDR3 sequence reads: CSARESVSSYNEQFF. DNA of the CDR3: TGCAGTGCTAGAGAGTCAGTGAGCTCCTACAATGAGCAGTTCTTC.